Each of the 7 T cell receptor beta chains below was sequenced from the same sample in a study of blood T cell repertoires in COVID-19. Sequencing used immunoSEQ multiplex PCR; TCRdb keeps in-frame clones, though not all of them. The sample lists around 180,000 clones, over 75% seen once, with 6.5% in the top ten. Sequencing was done on a sample of peripheral blood. The receptors were sampled from a man aged 65 to 85 with active or convalescent COVID-19.

The chain combines TRBV2 with TRBJ2-5; 12 bases agree with TRBD2. Germline assignment: CDR1 SNHLY and CDR2 FYNNEI. V shed 4 bases and J 5 bases; nucleotides not matched to a gene: 8. The CDR3 runs to 16 residues. CDR3 coding DNA: TGTGCCAGCAGTGTAGGACTAGCGGGGCCCCAGGAGACCCAGTACTTC. This gives the protein CASSVGLAGPQETQYF.

The chain is built from TRBV7-9 and TRBJ1-1; D gene ambiguous. This CDR3 comprises 13 residues. Deletions cut 3 bases from V and 8 bases from J, with 13 bases between. CDR1 is SEHNR, CDR2 FQNEAQ, per germline (reference sequence). CDR3 bases: TGTGCCAGCAGCTTGGGAGGCTATGCCGAAGCTTTCTTT. Translated: CASSLGGYAEAFF.

This clone was seen a few times. The genes are TRBV30 and TRBJ1-2; D is unresolved. Trimming cost V 2 bases and J 0 bases, with 4 bases left between them. CDR1 and CDR2 (germline): GTSNPN, SVGIG (reference sequence). The CDR3 loop spans 12 amino acids. The CDR3 reads CAWSTSNYGYTF. As DNA, the CDR3 is TGTGCCTGGAGTACTTCTAACTATGGCTACACCTTC.

The CDR3 coding sequence is TGTGCCAGCAGTTTCCAGGGTTCAGAGACCCAGTACTTC. It translates to CASSFQGSETQYF. The chain joins TRBV27 to TRBJ2-5; D may be TRBD1 (5 bases). The CDR3 is 13 amino acids. Germline V gene sequence: CDR1 MNHEY, CDR2 SMNVEV (reference sequence). V lost 3 bases and J lost 4, with 9 bases in between.

The table lists this clone with a count of one. This sequence joins TRBV25-1 and TRBJ2-2; no firm D call. V was shortened by 3 bases and J by 1 base, with 6 bases between the two germline ends. The CDR3 is made up of 14 amino acids. In germline, CDR1 is MGHDK, CDR2 SYGVNS. The DNA for the CDR3 is TGTGCCAGCAGTGACACTAAGAACACCGGGGAGCTGTTTTTT. Amino acids: CASSDTKNTGELFF.

This sequence joins TRBV20-1 and TRBJ2-5, with D uncertain. The V gene lost 6 bases and the J gene lost 3 bases, with 8 bases spanning the gap. The CDR3 extends over 11 amino acids. The germline CDR1 and CDR2 sequences are DFQATT and SNEGSKA (reference sequence). CDR3: CSAVSKETQYF. In nucleotides, the CDR3 is TGCAGTGCAGTGTCTAAAGAGACCCAGTACTTC.

The V call is TRBV3-1 (or the pseudogene TRBV3-2), the J call TRBJ2-7, with D hard to call. CDR3 length equals 13 residues. V shed 4 bases and J shed 0 bases, with 7 bases lying between them. Germline loops: CDR1 LGHDT, CDR2 YNNKEL (reference sequence). The CDR3: CASSLSISYEQYF. CDR3 bases: TGTGCCAGCAGCCTGAGCATCTCCTACGAGCAGTACTTC.